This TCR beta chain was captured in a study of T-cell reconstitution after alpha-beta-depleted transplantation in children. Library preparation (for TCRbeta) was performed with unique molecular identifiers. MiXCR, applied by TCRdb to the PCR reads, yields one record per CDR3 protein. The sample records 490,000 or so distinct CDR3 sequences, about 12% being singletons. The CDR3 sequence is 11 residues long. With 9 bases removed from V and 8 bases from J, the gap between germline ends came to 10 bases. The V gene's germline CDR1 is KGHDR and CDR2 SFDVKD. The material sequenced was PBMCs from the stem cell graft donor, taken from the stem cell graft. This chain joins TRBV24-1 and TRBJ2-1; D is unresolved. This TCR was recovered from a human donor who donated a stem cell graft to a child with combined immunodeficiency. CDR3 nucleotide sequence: TGTGCCACCGGTCATATCCATGAGCAGTTCTTC. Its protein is CATGHIHEQFF.